The 13 T cell receptor beta chains listed next were all sequenced from one sample in a study of shared clonotypes between healthy human individuals. The method was immunoSEQ multiplex PCR; TCRdb's version includes in-frame clones alone and lacks a portion of them. The sample yields millions of clones, approximately 94% seen once. Material: naive CD4+ T cells sorted from blood. Subset given: CD45RA+ positively selected. Every receptor here comes from a man aged 18 to 29 in good health.

The chain joins TRBV29-1 to TRBJ2-7; TRBD1 agrees at 7 bases. The V gene end was trimmed by 3 bases and the J gene end by 3 bases; junction bases not matched to a gene: 11. This CDR3 is 15 amino acids long. Germline V lookup: CDR1 SQVTM, CDR2 ANQGSEA. The chain's CDR3 is CSVDKGRGKDYEQYF. In DNA form, the CDR3 reads TGCAGCGTTGATAAGGGCAGGGGGAAGGACTACGAGCAGTACTTC.

The chain recombines TRBV6-5 with TRBJ2-1; 10 nucleotides line up with TRBD2. Looked up from germline, CDR1 is MNHEY and CDR2 is SVGAGI. V was clipped by 10 bases and J by 4 bases; unmatched bases: 10. The CDR3 loop spans 15 amino acids. The CDR3 DNA sequence: TGTGCCACCAGATCTAGCGGGGGAAAATACAATGAGCAGTTCTTC. Encoded protein: CATRSSGGKYNEQFF.

As regards this clone: The sample holds other DNA sequences that translate to the same CDR3. The chain has TRBV18 and TRBJ1-5, with D possibly matching TRBD1 (5 bases). Trimming took 6 bases from V and 0 from J, leaving 12 bases between them. CDR3 length: 15 residues. Germline V gene data show CDR1 as KGHSH and CDR2 as LQKENI. The CDR3 region is CASSPLGGSNQPQHF. The CDR3 DNA is TGTGCCAGCTCCCCCCTCGGGGGTAGCAATCAGCCCCAGCATTTT.

The chain is built from TRBV19 and TRBJ2-5; 7 bases map to TRBD2. This CDR3 has 14 amino acids. Losses at the gene ends were 10 bases for V and 5 bases for J; bases not matched to a gene: 13. Looked up from germline, CDR1 is LNHDA and CDR2 is SQIVND (reference sequence). CDR3 DNA: TGTGCCACTTCGAGCGGGGACCTGGGGGAGACCCAGTACTTC. This sequence encodes CATSSGDLGETQYF.

A remark on this clone: A junction boundary mismatches the germline segment, possibly from a read error. The gene calls are TRBV7-2 and TRBJ1-2, with D perhaps TRBD1 (5 bases). Per germline, CDR1 SGHTA and CDR2 FQGNSA. This CDR3 region has 13 residues. The CDR3 bases are TGTGCCAGCAGCTTAGGGGAGGGGACTAAGACCAGCTTC. Translated, it gives CASSLGEGTKTSF.

The chain joins TRBV10-3 to TRBJ2-5, with TRBD2 identical over 7 bases. Germline CDR1 reads ENHRY; CDR2 reads SYGVKD. CDR3 length: 15 residues. J was trimmed by 5 bases and V by 6 bases; bases with no gene match: 12. The CDR3 DNA reads as TGTGCCATCAGCCCTACACTGGCGGGAGTTGAGACCCAGTACTTC. It encodes CAISPTLAGVETQYF.

Concerning this clone: Other DNA sequences from this sample encode an identical CDR3 as well. The chain is built from TRBV7-2 and TRBJ1-3; the D gene is possibly TRBD1 (6 bases). The CDR3 extends over 15 amino acids. Germline V gene lookup returns CDR1 SGHTA and CDR2 FQGNSA. V lost 1 base to trimming and J lost 0 bases, with 7 bases between them. The CDR3 sequence is CASSLGGASGNTIYF. Here the CDR3 DNA reads TGTGCCAGCAGCTTAGGGGGGGCCTCTGGAAACACCATATATTTT.

With regard to this clone: The germline gene is not matched at one end of the junction; a read error may be the cause. The chain joins TRBV7-8 to TRBJ2-3, with TRBD1 identical over 8 bases. Looked up from germline, CDR1 is SGHVS and CDR2 is FQNEAQ. This CDR3 is built from 15 residues. The chain's CDR3 is CASSLGQGATDTQYF. The CDR3 bases are TGTGCCAGCAGTTTAGGGCAGGGGGCAACAGATACGCAGTATTTT.

This chain connects TRBV5-1 to TRBJ1-2, with D maybe TRBD1 (5 bases). V was shortened by 5 bases and J by 4 bases, with 15 bases between the two germline ends. This CDR3 has 14 residues. Germline assignment: CDR1 SGHRS and CDR2 YFSETQ. This CDR3 reads CASRSSTDGYGYTF. As DNA, the CDR3 is TGCGCCAGCAGAAGCTCGACAGACGGCTATGGCTACACCTTC.

The J gene is TRBJ1-6, the V gene TRBV30, with D maybe TRBD1 (6 bases). Trimming removed 2 bases from V and 0 bases from J, with 17 bases in between. This CDR3 contains 18 residues. Germline CDR1 reads GTSNPN; CDR2 reads SVGIG (reference sequence). DNA for the CDR3: TGTGCCTGGAGTCGAGCACCAGGGGTACCCTCCTATAATTCACCCCTCCACTTT. Protein sequence: CAWSRAPGVPSYNSPLHF.

In this sample, this clone turned up a few times. The genes are TRBV6-6 and TRBJ1-1, with D possibly matching TRBD1 (5 bases). V was cut by 6 bases and J by 3 bases, with 14 bases left in between. Germline-derived CDR1 and CDR2 are MNHNY and SVGAGI (reference sequence). The CDR3 spans 14 residues. In DNA form, the CDR3 reads TGTGCCAGCAGGTGGACGGAGGGGTACACTGAAGCTTTCTTT. It translates to CASRWTEGYTEAFF.

This chain connects TRBV19 to TRBJ1-2; a possible D gene is TRBD1 (5 bases). This CDR3 spans 12 amino acids. Germline V gene lookup returns CDR1 LNHDA and CDR2 SQIVND (reference sequence). V lost 8 bases, J lost 8 bases, and 15 bases lay in between. The CDR3 protein is CASRGGGIGYTF. Here the CDR3 DNA reads TGTGCCAGTCGGGGGGGAGGGATCGGCTACACCTTC. Full variable domain (rest looked up from reference TRBV19 and TRBJ1-2): DGGITQSPKYLFRKEGQNVTLSCEQNLNHDAMYWYRQDPGQGLRLIYYSQIVNDFQKGDIAEGYSVSREKKESFPLTVTSAQKNPTAFYLCASRGGGIGYTFGSGTRLTVV.

The chain links TRBV4-1 to TRBJ2-5; D remains unclear. The J call may be faulty, since TRBJ2-7 better matches the DNA end. The V gene's germline CDR1 is MGHRA and CDR2 YSYEKL. The CDR3 is 12 amino acids. The CDR3 loop is CASSQDKSEQYF. The DNA for the CDR3 is TGCGCCAGCAGCCAAGATAAAAGCGAGCAGTACTTC.